This T cell receptor beta chain was captured in a study of T cell repertoires in cytomegalovirus infection. For the study at large: It was the public TCR beta signatures that indicated both CMV infection and matching HLA type.

Turning to this clonotype: The antigen is unknown.

TCRdb passed the reads through MiXCR, listing each CDR3 protein once. Of fewer than 200,000 distinct CDR3 sequences listed, 13% to 15% are singletons. Germline V CDR1 and CDR2: MNHEY, SVGAGI. This CDR3 is built from 17 residues. With V trimmed by 1 base and J by 2 bases, 7 bases remained unmatched. Points from the study as a whole: CMV carriers with the relevant HLA were identified by cumulative public TCR beta family frequency. In two of eight donors, the top clonotype was HLA-C-restricted CMV-specific.

The clonotype originates from a human donor in good health (CMV status not recorded). Some clones in this sample may be carry-over from other donors' samples. The chain combines TRBV6-5 with TRBJ1-2; 10 nucleotides line up with TRBD1. Source material: PBMCs. The CDR3 nucleotides read TGTGCCAGCAGTTACTTATCGGGACAGGGGCGCAACTATGGCTACACCTTC. It is translated as CASSYLSGQGRNYGYTF.